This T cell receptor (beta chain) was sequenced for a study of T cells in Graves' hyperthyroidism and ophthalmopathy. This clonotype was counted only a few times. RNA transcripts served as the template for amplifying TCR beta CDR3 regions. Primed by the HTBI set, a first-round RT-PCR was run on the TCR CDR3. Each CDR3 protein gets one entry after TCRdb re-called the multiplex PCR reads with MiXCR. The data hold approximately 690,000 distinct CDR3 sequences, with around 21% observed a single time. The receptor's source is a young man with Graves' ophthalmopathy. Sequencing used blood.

CDR3 nucleotide sequence: TGTGCCAGCAGGGGACAGGGGGCCCATGAGCAGTTCTTC. Amino acid sequence: CASRGQGAHEQFF. The V and J genes are TRBV6-1 and TRBJ2-1; 12 positions match TRBD1. Germline V gives CDR1 MNHNS, CDR2 SASEGT. With 6 bases clipped from V and 8 bases from J, the junction kept 2 bases outside the gene matches. This CDR3 contains 13 residues.